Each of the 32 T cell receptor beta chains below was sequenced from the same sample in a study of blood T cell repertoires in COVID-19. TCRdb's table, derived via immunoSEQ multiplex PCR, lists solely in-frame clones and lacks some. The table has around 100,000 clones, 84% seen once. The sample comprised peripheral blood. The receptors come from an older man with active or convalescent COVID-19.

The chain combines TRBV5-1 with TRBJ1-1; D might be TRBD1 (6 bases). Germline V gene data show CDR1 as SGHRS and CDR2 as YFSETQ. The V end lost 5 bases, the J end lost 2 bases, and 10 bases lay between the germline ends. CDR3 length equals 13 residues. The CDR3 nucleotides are TGCGCCAGCAGTCGGACAGCAAACACTGAAGCTTTCTTT. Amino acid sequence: CASSRTANTEAFF.

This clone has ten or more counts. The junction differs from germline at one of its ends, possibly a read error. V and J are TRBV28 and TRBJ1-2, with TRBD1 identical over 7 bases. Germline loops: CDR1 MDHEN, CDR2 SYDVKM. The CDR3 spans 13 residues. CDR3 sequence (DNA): TGTGCCACCAGTTTAGACAGGGAACATGGCTACACCTTC. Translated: CATSLDREHGYTF.

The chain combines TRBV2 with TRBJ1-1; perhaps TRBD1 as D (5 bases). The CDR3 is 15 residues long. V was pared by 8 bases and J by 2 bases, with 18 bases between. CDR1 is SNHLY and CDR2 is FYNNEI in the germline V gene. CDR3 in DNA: TGTGCCAGCCGGTCTGTCGGGGGACCAAACACTGAAGCTTTCTTT. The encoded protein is CASRSVGGPNTEAFF. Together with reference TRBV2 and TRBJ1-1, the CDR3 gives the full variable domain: EPEVTQTPSHQVTQMGQEVILRCVPISNHLYFYWYRQILGQKVEFLVSFYNNEISEKSEIFDDQFSVERPDGSNFTLKIRSTKLEDSAMYFCASRSVGGPNTEAFFGQGTRLTVV.

CDR3 sequence reads: CASSSQLGTGRYEQYF. The CDR3 nucleotides are TGCGCCAGCAGCTCCCAACTCGGGACAGGGAGGTACGAGCAGTACTTC. The genes are TRBV5-1 and TRBJ2-7, with TRBD1 identical over 9 bases. There are 16 residues in the CDR3. Germline CDR1 reads SGHRS; CDR2 reads YFSETQ. The J segment lost 4 bases and the V segment lost 3 bases, leaving 11 bases of the junction unmatched. Full variable domain (remainder filled in from reference TRBV5-1 and TRBJ2-7): KAGVTQTPRYLIKTRGQQVTLSCSPISGHRSVSWYQQTPGQGLQFLFEYFSETQRNKGNFPGRFSGRQFSNSRSEMNVSTLELGDSALYLCASSSQLGTGRYEQYFGPGTRLTVT.

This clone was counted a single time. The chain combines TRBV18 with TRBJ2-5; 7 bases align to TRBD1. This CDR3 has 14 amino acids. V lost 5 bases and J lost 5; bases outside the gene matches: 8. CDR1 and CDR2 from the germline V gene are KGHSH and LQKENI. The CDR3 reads CASSSEGQKETQYF. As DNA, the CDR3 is TGTGCCAGCTCATCAGAGGGACAGAAGGAGACCCAGTACTTC.

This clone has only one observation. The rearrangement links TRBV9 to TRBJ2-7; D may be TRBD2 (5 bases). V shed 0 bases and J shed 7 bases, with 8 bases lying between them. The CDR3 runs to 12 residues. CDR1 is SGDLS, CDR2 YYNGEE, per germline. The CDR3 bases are TGTGCCAGCAGCGTAGATCGGGGTGAGCAGTACTTC. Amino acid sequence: CASSVDRGEQYF.

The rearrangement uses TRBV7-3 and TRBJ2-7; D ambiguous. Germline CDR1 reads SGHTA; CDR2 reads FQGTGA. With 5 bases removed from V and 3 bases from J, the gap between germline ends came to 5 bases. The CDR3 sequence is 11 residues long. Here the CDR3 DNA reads TGTGCCAGCAGCCCAGTCTACGAGCAGTACTTC. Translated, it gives CASSPVYEQYF.

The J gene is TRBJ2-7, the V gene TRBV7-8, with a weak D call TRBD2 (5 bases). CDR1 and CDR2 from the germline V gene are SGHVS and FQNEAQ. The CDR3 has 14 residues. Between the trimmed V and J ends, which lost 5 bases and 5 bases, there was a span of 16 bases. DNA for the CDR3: TGTGCCAGCAGCCCGACCCTTAGCGCTCACGAGCAGTACTTC. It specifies CASSPTLSAHEQYF.

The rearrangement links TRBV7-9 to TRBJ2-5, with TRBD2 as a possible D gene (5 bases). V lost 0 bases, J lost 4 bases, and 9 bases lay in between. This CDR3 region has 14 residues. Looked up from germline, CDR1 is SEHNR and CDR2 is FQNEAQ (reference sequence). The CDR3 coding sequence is TGTGCCAGCAGCTTAGCGGGGAGCGGAGAGACCCAGTACTTC. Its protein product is CASSLAGSGETQYF.

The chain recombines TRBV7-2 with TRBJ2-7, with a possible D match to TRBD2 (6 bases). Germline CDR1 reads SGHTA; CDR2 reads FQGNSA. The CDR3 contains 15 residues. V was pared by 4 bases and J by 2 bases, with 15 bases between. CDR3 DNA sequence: TGTGCCAGCAGCTCGGCCCGACTAGGGGCCTACGAGCAGTACTTC. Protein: CASSSARLGAYEQYF.

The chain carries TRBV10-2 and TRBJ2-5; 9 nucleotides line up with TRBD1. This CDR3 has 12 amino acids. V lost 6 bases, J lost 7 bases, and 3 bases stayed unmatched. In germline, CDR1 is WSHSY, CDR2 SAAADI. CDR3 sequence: CASRTGGGTQYF. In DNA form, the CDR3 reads TGCGCCAGCAGGACAGGGGGTGGGACCCAGTACTTC.

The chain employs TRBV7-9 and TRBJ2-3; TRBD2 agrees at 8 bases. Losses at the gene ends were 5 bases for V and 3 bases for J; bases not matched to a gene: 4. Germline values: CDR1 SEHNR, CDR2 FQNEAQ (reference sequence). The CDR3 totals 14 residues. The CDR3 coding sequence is TGTGCCAGCAGCACGGGACTAGGGACAGATACGCAGTATTTT. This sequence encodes CASSTGLGTDTQYF. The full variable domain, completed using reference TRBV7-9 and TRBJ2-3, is DTGVSQNPRHKITKRGQNVTFRCDPISEHNRLYWYRQTLGQGPEFLTYFQNEAQLEKSRLLSDRFSAERPKGSFSTLEIQRTEQGDSAMYLCASSTGLGTDTQYFGPGTRLTVL.

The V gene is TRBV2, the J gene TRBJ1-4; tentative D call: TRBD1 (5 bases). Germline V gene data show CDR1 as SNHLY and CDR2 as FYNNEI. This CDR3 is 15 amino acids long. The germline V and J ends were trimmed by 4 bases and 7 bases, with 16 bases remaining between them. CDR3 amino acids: CASSVGQGLGEKLFF. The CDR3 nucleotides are TGTGCCAGCAGTGTCGGGCAGGGCCTAGGTGAAAAACTGTTTTTT.

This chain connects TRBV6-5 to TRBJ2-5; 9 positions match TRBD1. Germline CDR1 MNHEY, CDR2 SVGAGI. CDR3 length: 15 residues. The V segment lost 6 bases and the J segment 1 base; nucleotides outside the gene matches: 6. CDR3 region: CASRLGQGIQETQYF. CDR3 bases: TGTGCCAGCAGGTTAGGACAGGGGATCCAAGAGACCCAGTACTTC.

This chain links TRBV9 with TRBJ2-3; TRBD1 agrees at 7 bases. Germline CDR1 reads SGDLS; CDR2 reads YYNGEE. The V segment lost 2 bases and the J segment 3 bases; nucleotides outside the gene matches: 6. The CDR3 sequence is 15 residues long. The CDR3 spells CASSVKGAETDTQYF. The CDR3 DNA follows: TGTGCCAGCAGCGTCAAGGGGGCTGAGACAGATACGCAGTATTTT.

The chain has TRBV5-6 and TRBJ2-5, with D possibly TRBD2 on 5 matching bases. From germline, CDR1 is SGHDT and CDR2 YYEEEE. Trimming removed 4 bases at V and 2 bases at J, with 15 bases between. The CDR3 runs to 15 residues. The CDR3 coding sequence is TGTGCCAGCAGCCGGTCGCTGGAGCGGCAAGAGACCCAGTACTTC. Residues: CASSRSLERQETQYF.

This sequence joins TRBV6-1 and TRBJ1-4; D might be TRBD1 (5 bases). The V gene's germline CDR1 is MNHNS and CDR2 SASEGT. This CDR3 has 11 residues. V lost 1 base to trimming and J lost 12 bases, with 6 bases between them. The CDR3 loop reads CASSEGGELFF. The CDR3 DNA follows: TGTGCCAGCAGTGAAGGGGGGGAACTGTTTTTT.

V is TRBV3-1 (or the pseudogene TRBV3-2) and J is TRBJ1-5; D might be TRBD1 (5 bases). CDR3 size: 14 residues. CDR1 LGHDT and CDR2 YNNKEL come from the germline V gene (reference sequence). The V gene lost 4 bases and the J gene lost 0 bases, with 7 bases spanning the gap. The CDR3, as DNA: TGTGCCAGCAGCCGCAGGGATAGCAATCAGCCCCAGCATTTT. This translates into CASSRRDSNQPQHF.

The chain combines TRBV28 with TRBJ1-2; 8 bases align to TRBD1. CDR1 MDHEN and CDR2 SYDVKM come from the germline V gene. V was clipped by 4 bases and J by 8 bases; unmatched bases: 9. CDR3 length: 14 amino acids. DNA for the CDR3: TGTGCCAGCAGTTATCCAGGGGGCGCGGAAGGCTACACCTTC. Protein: CASSYPGGAEGYTF.

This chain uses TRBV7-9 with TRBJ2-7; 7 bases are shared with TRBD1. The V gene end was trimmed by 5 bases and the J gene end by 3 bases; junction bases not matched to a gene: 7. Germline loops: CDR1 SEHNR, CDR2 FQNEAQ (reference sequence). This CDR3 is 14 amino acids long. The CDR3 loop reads CASSQRDSHYEQYF. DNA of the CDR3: TGTGCCAGCAGCCAAAGGGACAGCCACTACGAGCAGTACTTC.

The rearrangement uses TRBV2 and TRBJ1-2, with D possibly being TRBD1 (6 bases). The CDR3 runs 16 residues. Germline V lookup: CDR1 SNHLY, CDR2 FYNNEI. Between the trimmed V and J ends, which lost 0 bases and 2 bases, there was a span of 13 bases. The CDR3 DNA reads TGTGCCAGCAGTGAAGCGCGGGGGGCCCCAAACTATGGCTACACCTTC. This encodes CASSEARGAPNYGYTF.

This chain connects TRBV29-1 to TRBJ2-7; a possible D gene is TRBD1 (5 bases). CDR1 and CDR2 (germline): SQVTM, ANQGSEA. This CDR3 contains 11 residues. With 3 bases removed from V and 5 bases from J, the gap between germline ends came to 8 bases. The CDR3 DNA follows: TGCAGCGTTGAGTCAGGGAACGAGCAGTACTTC. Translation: CSVESGNEQYF.

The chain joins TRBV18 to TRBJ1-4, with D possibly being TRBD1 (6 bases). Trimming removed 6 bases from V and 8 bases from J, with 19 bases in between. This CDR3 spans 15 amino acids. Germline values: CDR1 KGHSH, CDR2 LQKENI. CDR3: CASSVDRPPSEKLFF. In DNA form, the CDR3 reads TGTGCCAGCTCGGTTGACAGGCCCCCATCGGAAAAACTGTTTTTT.

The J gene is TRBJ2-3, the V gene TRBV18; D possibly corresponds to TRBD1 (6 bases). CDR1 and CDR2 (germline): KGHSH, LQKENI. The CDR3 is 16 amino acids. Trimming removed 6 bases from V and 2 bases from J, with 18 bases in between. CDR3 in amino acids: CASSPSLTGITDTQYF. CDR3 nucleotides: TGTGCCAGCTCGCCCTCCTTAACAGGGATCACAGATACGCAGTATTTT.

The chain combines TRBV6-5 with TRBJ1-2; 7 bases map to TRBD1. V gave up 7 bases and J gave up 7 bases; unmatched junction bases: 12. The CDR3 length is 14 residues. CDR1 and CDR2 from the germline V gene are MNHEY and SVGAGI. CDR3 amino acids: CASTPIQTGLGYTF. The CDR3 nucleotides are TGTGCCAGCACCCCAATTCAGACAGGGCTTGGCTACACCTTC.

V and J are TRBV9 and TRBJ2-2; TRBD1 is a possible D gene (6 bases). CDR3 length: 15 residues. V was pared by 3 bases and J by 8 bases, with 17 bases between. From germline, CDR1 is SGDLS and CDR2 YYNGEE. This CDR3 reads CASSARDTRYGELFF. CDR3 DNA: TGTGCCAGCAGCGCCCGGGACACCCGGTATGGGGAGCTGTTTTTT.

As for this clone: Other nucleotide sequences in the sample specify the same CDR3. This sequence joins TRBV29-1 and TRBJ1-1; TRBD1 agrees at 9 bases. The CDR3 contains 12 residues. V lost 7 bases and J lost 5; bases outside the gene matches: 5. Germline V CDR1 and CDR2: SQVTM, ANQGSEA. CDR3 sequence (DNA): TGCAGCGGTGGGACAGGGAATACTGAAGCTTTCTTT. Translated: CSGGTGNTEAFF.

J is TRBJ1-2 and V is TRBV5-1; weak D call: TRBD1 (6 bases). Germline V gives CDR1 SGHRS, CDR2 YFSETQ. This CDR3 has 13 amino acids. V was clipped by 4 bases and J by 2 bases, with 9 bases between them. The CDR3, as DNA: TGCGCCAGCAGCAATACAGGGAACTATGGCTACACCTTC. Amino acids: CASSNTGNYGYTF.

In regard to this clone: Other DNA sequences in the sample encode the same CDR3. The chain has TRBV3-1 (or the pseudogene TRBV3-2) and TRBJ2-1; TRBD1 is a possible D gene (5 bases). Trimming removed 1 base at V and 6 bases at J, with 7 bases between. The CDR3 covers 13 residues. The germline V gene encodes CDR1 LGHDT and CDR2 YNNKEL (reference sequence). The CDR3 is CASSQARGNEQFF. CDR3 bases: TGTGCCAGCAGCCAAGCAAGGGGCAATGAGCAGTTCTTC.

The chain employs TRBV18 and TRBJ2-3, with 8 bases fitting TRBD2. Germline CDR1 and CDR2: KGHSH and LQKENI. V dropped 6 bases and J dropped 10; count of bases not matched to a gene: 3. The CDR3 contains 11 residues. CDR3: CASSPGGAQYF. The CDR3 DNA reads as TGTGCCAGCTCTCCGGGGGGGGCGCAGTATTTT.

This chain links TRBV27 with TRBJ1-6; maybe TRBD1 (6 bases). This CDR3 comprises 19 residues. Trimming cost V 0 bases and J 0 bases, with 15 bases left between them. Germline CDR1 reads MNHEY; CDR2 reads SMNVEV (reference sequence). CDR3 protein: CASSLSMSGASSYNSPLHF. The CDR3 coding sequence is TGTGCCAGCAGTTTATCGATGTCAGGGGCGAGCTCCTATAATTCACCCCTCCACTTT.

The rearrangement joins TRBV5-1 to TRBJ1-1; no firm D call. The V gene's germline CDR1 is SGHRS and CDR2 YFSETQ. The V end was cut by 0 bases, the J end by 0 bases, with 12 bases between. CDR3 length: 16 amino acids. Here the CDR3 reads CASSLEPGLMNTEAFF. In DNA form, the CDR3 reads TGCGCCAGCAGCTTGGAACCAGGACTAATGAACACTGAAGCTTTCTTT.